This TCR beta chain came from a study of Ad26.COV2.S vaccination and SARS-CoV-2 variants. The method was immunoSEQ multiplex PCR; TCRdb's version includes in-frame clones alone and lacks a portion of them. This table holds around 370,000 clones, roughly 84% found once. Treatment denoted: some 19 received Ad26.COV2.S at low or high dose, single or two shots; 5 received placebo; per-sample allocation not given. The investigators took samples on day 63 after the first vaccine or placebo injection. Study outcomes and limitations: Substantial breadth was reported for post-vaccination spike-specific CD8+ and CD4+ T cells.

The CDR3 contains 20 residues. Concerning this clone: The antigen is not known.

This specimen was peripheral blood, taken in a trial of Ad26.COV2.S vaccine versus placebo. This chain uses TRBV21-1 with TRBJ2-7. TRBV21-1 is a documented pseudogene. This sequence originates from a person between 18 and 65 years old who received the Ad26.COV2.S COVID-19 vaccine or a placebo. CDR3 amino acids: CASSGLGPAIPTVSIYEQYF. The CDR3 DNA sequence: TGTGCCAGCAGCGGGTTAGGGCCGGCAATACCCACTGTATCCATCTACGAGCAGTACTTC.